This T cell receptor (beta chain) was identified during a study of blood T cell repertoires in COVID-19. The length of the CDR3 is 14 residues. V was trimmed by 3 bases and J by 7 bases, leaving 13 bases between them. CDR1 SGHVS and CDR2 FQNEAQ come from the germline V gene. The data were produced by immunoSEQ multiplex PCR, yet TCRdb's version contains in-frame clones alone and is incomplete. This repertoire shows about 270,000 clones, about 87% found once; its top ten account for roughly 4.3%. The gene calls are TRBV7-8 and TRBJ1-5; D unresolved. Material for sequencing was PBMCs or T cells enriched from blood (not recorded which). This clonotype was obtained from a woman in her 30s with acute COVID-19. CDR3 amino acids: CASSLTVGNQPQHF. The CDR3 DNA is TGTGCCAGCAGCTTGACCGTCGGGAACCAGCCCCAGCATTTT. The entire variable domain, with the rest obtained from reference TRBV7-8 and TRBJ1-5, is as follows: GAGVSQSPRYKVAKRGQDVALRCDPISGHVSLFWYQQALGQGPEFLTYFQNEAQLDKSGLPSDRFFAERPEGSVSTLKIQRTQQEDSAVYLCASSLTVGNQPQHFGDGTRLSIL.